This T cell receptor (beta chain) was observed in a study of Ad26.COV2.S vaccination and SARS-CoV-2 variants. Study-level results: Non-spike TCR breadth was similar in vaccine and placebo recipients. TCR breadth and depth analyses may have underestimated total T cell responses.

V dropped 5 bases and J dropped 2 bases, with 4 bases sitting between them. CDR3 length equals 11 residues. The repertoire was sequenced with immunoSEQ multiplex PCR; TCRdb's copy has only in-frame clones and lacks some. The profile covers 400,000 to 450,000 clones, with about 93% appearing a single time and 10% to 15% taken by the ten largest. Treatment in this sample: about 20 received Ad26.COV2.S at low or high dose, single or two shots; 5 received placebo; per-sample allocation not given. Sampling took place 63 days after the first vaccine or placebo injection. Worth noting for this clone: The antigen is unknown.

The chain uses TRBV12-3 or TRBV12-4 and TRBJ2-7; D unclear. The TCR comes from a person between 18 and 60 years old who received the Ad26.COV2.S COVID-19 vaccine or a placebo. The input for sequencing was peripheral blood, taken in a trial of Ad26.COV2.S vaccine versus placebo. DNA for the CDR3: TGTGCCAGCAGTGCCCCCTACGAGCAGTACTTC. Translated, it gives CASSAPYEQYF.